Below are 10 T cell receptor beta chains sequenced from a single sample in a study of shared clonotypes between healthy human individuals. Data came from immunoSEQ multiplex PCR; TCRdb stores just in-frame clones and leaves some out. The sample has over a million clones, around 97% seen once; the top ten hold roughly 1.1%. The sequenced sample consisted of naive CD4+ T cells sorted from blood. The subset: CD45RA+ positively selected. The receptor source for this set is a man aged 30 to 45 in good health.

The V and J genes are TRBV28 and TRBJ2-3, with 8 positions matching TRBD1. This CDR3 is 17 amino acids long. Per the germline V gene, CDR1 is MDHEN and CDR2 is SYDVKM. V lost 1 base to trimming and J lost 0 bases; unmatched junction nucleotides: 6. DNA of the CDR3: TGTGCCAGCAGTTTATCGGACAGGGTATATAGCACAGATACGCAGTATTTT. This sequence encodes CASSLSDRVYSTDTQYF.

This clone was seen just once. Other DNA sequences in this specimen translate into the identical CDR3. V is TRBV6-1 and J is TRBJ2-2; D is uncertain. Germline CDR1 MNHNS, CDR2 SASEGT. The CDR3 runs to 13 residues. V was cut by 3 bases and J by 2 bases, with 4 bases left in between. The CDR3: CASSEINTGELFF. The CDR3 nucleotides read TGTGCCAGCAGTGAGATTAACACCGGGGAGCTGTTTTTT.

The chain has TRBV5-1 and TRBJ1-3, with 8 bases that match TRBD1. CDR1 and CDR2 (germline): SGHRS, YFSETQ. This CDR3 has 16 residues. V gave up 3 bases and J gave up 0 bases; unmatched junction bases: 5. The CDR3, as DNA: TGCGCCAGCAGCTCCGGGACAGGCGGCTCTGGAAACACCATATATTTT. Translation gives CASSSGTGGSGNTIYF.

The V and J genes are TRBV5-6 and TRBJ2-3, with 8 bases that match TRBD2. V lost 4 bases, J lost 0 bases, and 13 bases stayed unmatched. There are 18 residues in the CDR3. In germline, CDR1 is SGHDT, CDR2 YYEEEE. In nucleotides, the CDR3 is TGTGCCAGCAGCCTACTAGCGGTACCCCCGACTAGCACAGATACGCAGTATTTT. This sequence encodes CASSLLAVPPTSTDTQYF.

The rearrangement links TRBV28 to TRBJ2-7; no clear D. The V end was cut by 6 bases, the J end by 1 base, with 13 bases between. The CDR3 spans 14 residues. CDR1 is MDHEN and CDR2 is SYDVKM in the germline V gene. In nucleotides, the CDR3 is TGTGCCAGCAGAGCCGGTGGGCGTTCCTACGAGCAGTACTTC. Translation gives CASRAGGRSYEQYF.

V usage is TRBV15 and J usage is TRBJ2-3; 10 bases match TRBD2. With 1 base clipped from V and 1 base from J, the junction kept 2 bases outside the gene matches. There are 16 residues in the CDR3. Germline lookup yields CDR1 LNHNV and CDR2 YYDKDF (reference sequence). The CDR3: CATSRVLAGGTDTQYF. The CDR3 DNA is TGTGCCACCAGCAGAGTCCTAGCGGGAGGCACAGATACGCAGTATTTT.

This chain joins TRBV4-2 and TRBJ2-3; TRBD2 matches 13 bases. The V segment lost 1 base and the J segment 6 bases; nucleotides outside the gene matches: 4. The CDR3 extends over 16 amino acids. CDR1 and CDR2 (germline): LGHNA, YNFKEQ. The CDR3, as DNA: TGTGCCAGCAGCCAAGGGACTAGCGGGAGAAGTGATACGCAGTATTTT. This codes for CASSQGTSGRSDTQYF.

The rearrangement joins TRBV25-1 to TRBJ2-1; D is uncertain. Trimming pared 6 bases from V and 7 bases from J, leaving 25 bases between. The CDR3 consists of 17 residues. In germline, CDR1 is MGHDK, CDR2 SYGVNS. CDR3 nucleotide sequence: TGTGCCAGCAGCAATTGGCAGTTGAATAGCTTGGTGAATGAGCAGTTCTTC. Its translation is CASSNWQLNSLVNEQFF.

The chain couples TRBV7-9 to TRBJ2-1; 9 bases are a match to TRBD2. Looked up from germline, CDR1 is SEHNR and CDR2 is FQNEAQ (reference sequence). J lost 0 bases, V lost 4 bases, and 7 bases had no gene match. The CDR3 totals 17 residues. The CDR3 loop is CASSSGTSFYSYNEQFF. CDR3 bases: TGTGCCAGCAGCTCCGGGACTAGCTTTTACTCCTACAATGAGCAGTTCTTC.

V usage is TRBV7-9 and J usage is TRBJ1-5, with 7 bases identical to TRBD1. Germline CDR1 SEHNR, CDR2 FQNEAQ (reference sequence). V lost 2 bases, J lost 3 bases, and 7 bases stayed unmatched. The CDR3 is 16 residues long. Here the CDR3 DNA reads TGTGCCAGCAGCTTATACACAACAGGGGTCAATCAGCCCCAGCATTTT. Translated: CASSLYTTGVNQPQHF.